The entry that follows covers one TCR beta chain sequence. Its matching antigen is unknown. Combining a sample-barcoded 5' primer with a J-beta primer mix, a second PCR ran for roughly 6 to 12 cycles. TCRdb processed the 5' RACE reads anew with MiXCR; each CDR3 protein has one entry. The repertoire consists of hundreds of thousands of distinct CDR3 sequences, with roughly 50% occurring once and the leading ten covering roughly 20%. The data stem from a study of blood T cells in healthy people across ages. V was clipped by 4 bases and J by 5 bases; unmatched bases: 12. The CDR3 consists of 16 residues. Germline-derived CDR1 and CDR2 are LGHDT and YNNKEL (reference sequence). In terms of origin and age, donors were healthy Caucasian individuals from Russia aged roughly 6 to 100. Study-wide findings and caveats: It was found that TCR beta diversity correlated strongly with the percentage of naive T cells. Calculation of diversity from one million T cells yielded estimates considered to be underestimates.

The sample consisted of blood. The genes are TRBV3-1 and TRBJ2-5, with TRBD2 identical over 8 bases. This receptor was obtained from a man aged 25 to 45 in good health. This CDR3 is CASSPPVGGAGETQYF. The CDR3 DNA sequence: TGTGCCAGCAGCCCCCCCGTCGGGGGGGCTGGGGAGACCCAGTACTTC.